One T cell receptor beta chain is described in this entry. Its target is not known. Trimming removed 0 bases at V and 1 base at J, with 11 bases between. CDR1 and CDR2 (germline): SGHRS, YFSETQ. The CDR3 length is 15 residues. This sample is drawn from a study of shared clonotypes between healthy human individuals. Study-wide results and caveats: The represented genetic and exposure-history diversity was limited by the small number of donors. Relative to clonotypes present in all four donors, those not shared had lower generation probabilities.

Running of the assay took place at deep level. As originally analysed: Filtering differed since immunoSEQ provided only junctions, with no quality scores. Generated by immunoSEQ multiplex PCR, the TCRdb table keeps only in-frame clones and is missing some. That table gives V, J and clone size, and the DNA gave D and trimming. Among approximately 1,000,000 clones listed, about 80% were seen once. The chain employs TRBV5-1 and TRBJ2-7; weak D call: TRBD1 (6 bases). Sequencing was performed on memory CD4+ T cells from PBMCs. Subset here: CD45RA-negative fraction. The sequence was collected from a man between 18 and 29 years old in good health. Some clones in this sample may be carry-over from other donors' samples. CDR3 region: CASSLGGLQSYEQYF. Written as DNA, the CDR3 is TGCGCCAGCAGCTTGGGGGGGCTACAGTCCTACGAGCAGTACTTC.